One sample yielded the 30 T cell receptor beta chains listed below, sequenced in a study of blood T cell repertoires in COVID-19 (dated by TCRdb to the early 2020s). Library generation was performed with the immunoSEQ multiplex PCR assay. TCRdb's version of the immuneACCESS table is confined to in-frame rearrangements and falls short of the full clone set. An unresolved V gene accounts for under half of the shortfall where checked; the remainder is of unknown origin. This sample comprises tens of thousands of clones, approximately 79% of them detected only once. The ten largest clonotypes hold approximately 33% of the sample. Sequencing used peripheral blood. Receptor source: a woman of 80 years or more with acute or convalescent COVID-19.

The chain combines TRBV30 with TRBJ2-7; a weak D match, TRBD1 (5 bases). V was clipped by 4 bases and J by 9 bases, with 16 bases between them. Germline CDR1 reads GTSNPN; CDR2 reads SVGIG (reference sequence). The CDR3 is made up of 12 amino acids. CDR3 DNA sequence: TGTGCCTGGAATACCCAGGGAAAAGGGCAGTACTTC. Residues: CAWNTQGKGQYF.

The chain carries TRBV29-1 and TRBJ1-2, with D possibly being TRBD1 (5 bases). V was cut by 2 bases and J by 8 bases, with 18 bases left in between. CDR1 SQVTM and CDR2 ANQGSEA come from the germline V gene. The CDR3 totals 14 residues. Here the CDR3 DNA reads TGCAGCGTTGAAAAGTTCGGGCAGGGCGAGGGCTACACCTTC. Translated: CSVEKFGQGEGYTF. The whole variable domain, filled in from reference TRBV29-1 and TRBJ1-2, reads SAVISQKPSRDICQRGTSLTIQCQVDSQVTMMFWYRQQPGQSLTLIATANQGSEATYESGFVIDKFPISRPNLTFSTLTVSNMSPEDSSIYLCSVEKFGQGEGYTFGSGTRLTVV.

V gene TRBV10-1 combines with J gene TRBJ2-1; 8 nucleotides match TRBD2. Germline CDR1 reads WNHNN; CDR2 reads SYGVQD (reference sequence). The CDR3 has 14 amino acids. The V and J ends lost 2 bases and 4 bases, in that order; junction bases with no gene match: 1. The CDR3 DNA reads TGCGCCAGCAGTGAGCAGCGGGAGTACAATGAGCAGTTCTTC. Amino acid sequence: CASSEQREYNEQFF.

The V call is TRBV18, the J call TRBJ2-2; TRBD1 aligns across 9 bases. Germline CDR1 is KGHSH and CDR2 is LQKENI. CDR3 length: 15 amino acids. Unmatched junction bases numbered 2, after V lost 4 bases and J lost 2 bases. The CDR3 bases are TGTGCCAGCTCACGGGACAGGGAAAACACCGGGGAGCTGTTTTTT. It is translated as CASSRDRENTGELFF.

This clone has just a few counts. CDR3 protein: CASSLLQGGWDGYTF. For the CDR3, the DNA is TGCGCCAGCAGTTTACTACAGGGCGGCTGGGATGGCTACACCTTC. The chain employs TRBV5-1 and TRBJ1-2; TRBD1 is a possible D gene (6 bases). This CDR3 comprises 15 residues. Germline lookup yields CDR1 SGHRS and CDR2 YFSETQ. V lost 5 bases and J lost 6, with 20 bases in between.

The chain is built from TRBV11-2 and TRBJ2-7; 10 bases are shared with TRBD2. The CDR3 consists of 15 residues. The J segment lost 7 bases and the V segment lost 4 bases, leaving 10 bases of the junction unmatched. Germline V gene data show CDR1 as SGHAT and CDR2 as FQNNGV. The CDR3 coding sequence is TGTGCCAGCAGCTACGAAGCGGGAGGGCCGAGGGAGCAGTACTTC. It yields the protein CASSYEAGGPREQYF. The entire variable domain, with the rest obtained from reference TRBV11-2 and TRBJ2-7, is as follows: EAGVAQSPRYKIIEKRQSVAFWCNPISGHATLYWYQQILGQGPKLLIQFQNNGVVDDSQLPKDRFSAERLKGVDSTLKIQPAKLEDSAVYLCASSYEAGGPREQYFGPGTRLTVT.

This clone has only one observation. The V call is TRBV7-2, the J call TRBJ2-5; D may be TRBD2 (7 bases). V was clipped by 6 bases and J by 5 bases, with 10 bases between them. Germline-derived CDR1 and CDR2 are SGHTA and FQGNSA. The CDR3 is 12 amino acids. The CDR3 protein is CASRRGGETQYF. The CDR3 DNA is TGTGCCAGCAGGAGGGGGGGGGAGACCCAGTACTTC.

Note on this clone: Other DNA sequences in the sample encode the same CDR3. J is TRBJ2-7 and V is TRBV2, with 8 positions matching TRBD2. The V and J ends lost 4 bases and 0 bases, in that order; junction bases with no gene match: 5. Germline lookup yields CDR1 SNHLY and CDR2 FYNNEI. The CDR3 spans 15 residues. DNA for the CDR3: TGTGCCAGCAGTGCCAGTAGCGGGGCCTCCTACGAGCAGTACTTC. Its protein is CASSASSGASYEQYF.

The table lists this clone with a few counts. The chain has TRBV5-4 and TRBJ1-1; 8 nucleotides agree with TRBD1. Unmatched junction bases numbered 1, after V lost 0 bases and J lost 0 bases. This CDR3 is 15 amino acids long. In germline, CDR1 is SGHNT, CDR2 YYREEE (reference sequence). The CDR3 DNA sequence: TGTGCCAGCAGCTTGGGGGGACAGGTGAACACTGAAGCTTTCTTT. Translated: CASSLGGQVNTEAFF.

The rearrangement joins TRBV9 to TRBJ2-4; D perhaps matches TRBD2 (7 bases). Looked up from germline, CDR1 is SGDLS and CDR2 is YYNGEE. The V end was cut by 0 bases, the J end by 1 base, with 8 bases between. The CDR3 covers 15 residues. The CDR3 DNA reads as TGTGCCAGCAGCGTAGGGGGGGGCGCCAAAAACATTCAGTACTTC. This codes for CASSVGGGAKNIQYF.

The chain recombines TRBV6-4 with TRBJ2-1, with D uncertain. V was trimmed by 9 bases and J by 9 bases, leaving 9 bases between them. CDR3 size: 10 residues. Germline CDR1 MRHNA, CDR2 SNTAGT. The CDR3 sequence: CARLTGEQFF. In DNA form, the CDR3 reads TGTGCCAGGCTGACTGGTGAGCAGTTCTTC.

The chain links TRBV30 to TRBJ1-2; the match to TRBD1 covers 9 bases. The CDR3 length is 15 residues. The V segment lost 8 bases and the J segment 3 bases; nucleotides outside the gene matches: 13. CDR1 GTSNPN and CDR2 SVGIG come from the germline V gene (reference sequence). CDR3 nucleotides: TGTGCCCTCTCCTCCGGGACAGGGTTTTACTATGGCTACACCTTC. This codes for CALSSGTGFYYGYTF.

The chain links TRBV6-5 to TRBJ2-1, with 15 bases fitting TRBD2. Germline CDR1 reads MNHEY; CDR2 reads SVGAGI. There are 15 residues in the CDR3. J was trimmed by 7 bases and V by 4 bases; bases with no gene match: 2. CDR3 DNA sequence: TGTGCCAGCAGTTCCGGGACTAGCGGGAGGAATGAGCAGTTCTTC. Translated, it gives CASSSGTSGRNEQFF.

In nucleotides, the CDR3 is TGTGCCAGTATTGTCACAGGGGGCGGTGAAGCTTTCTTT. This encodes CASIVTGGGEAFF. The chain links TRBV19 to TRBJ1-1, with 9 bases lining up with TRBD1. This CDR3 spans 13 amino acids. The germline gives CDR1 LNHDA, CDR2 SQIVND (reference sequence). V shed 7 bases and J 7 bases; nucleotides not matched to a gene: 7.

V usage is TRBV15 and J usage is TRBJ1-1, with a possible D match to TRBD1 (6 bases). The CDR3 length is 14 residues. The ends were cut back, 0 bases at V and 5 bases at J, with 10 bases in the middle. Germline V gene sequence: CDR1 LNHNV, CDR2 YYDKDF (reference sequence). The DNA for the CDR3 is TGTGCCACCAGCAGAGAGACAGGTAGGACTGAAGCTTTCTTT. This translates into CATSRETGRTEAFF.

For the CDR3, the DNA is TGTGCCAGCAGCACTCGACTAGCGGGAGCCGGAACCTACAATGAGCAGTTCTTC. It codes for CASSTRLAGAGTYNEQFF. This chain links TRBV13 with TRBJ2-1, with 12 bases fitting TRBD2. Germline V gene sequence: CDR1 PRHDT, CDR2 FYEKMQ (reference sequence). The CDR3 extends over 18 amino acids. With 5 bases clipped from V and 2 bases from J, the junction kept 10 bases outside the gene matches.

The genes are TRBV5-8 and TRBJ2-7, with unresolved D. Looked up from germline, CDR1 is SGHTS and CDR2 is YDEGEE. The CDR3 length is 14 residues. Trimming took 3 bases from V and 3 from J, leaving 13 bases between them. CDR3 coding DNA: TGTGCCAGCAGCTGGGTCCGGCGGCGCTACGAGCAGTACTTC. Amino acids: CASSWVRRRYEQYF.

The chain is built from TRBV5-1 and TRBJ2-7; D might be TRBD1 (5 bases). The CDR3 is 14 residues long. The V gene lost 4 bases and the J gene lost 1 base, with 12 bases spanning the gap. Germline lookup yields CDR1 SGHRS and CDR2 YFSETQ. The CDR3: CASSERQPSYEQYF. In DNA form, the CDR3 reads TGCGCCAGCAGCGAGAGACAGCCATCCTACGAGCAGTACTTC. Full variable domain (remainder filled in from reference TRBV5-1 and TRBJ2-7): KAGVTQTPRYLIKTRGQQVTLSCSPISGHRSVSWYQQTPGQGLQFLFEYFSETQRNKGNFPGRFSGRQFSNSRSEMNVSTLELGDSALYLCASSERQPSYEQYFGPGTRLTVT.

This clone was observed a few times. The chain links TRBV6-5 to TRBJ1-1; D remains unclear. This CDR3 contains 13 residues. V was trimmed by 9 bases and J by 5 bases, leaving 16 bases between them. Germline CDR1 MNHEY, CDR2 SVGAGI. The CDR3 sequence is CASYRIGGTEAFF. CDR3 nucleotides: TGTGCCAGTTACCGAATCGGAGGTACTGAAGCTTTCTTT.

The DNA for the CDR3 is TGCGCCAGCAGCTTGGCCGACAGGGGGCAGGGCAATGAGCAGTTCTTC. It specifies CASSLADRGQGNEQFF. The rearrangement uses TRBV5-1 and TRBJ2-1; 10 bases match TRBD1. Germline trimming cut 0 bases from V and 6 bases from J; bases unmatched to any gene: 6. CDR3 length: 16 residues. Germline CDR1 is SGHRS and CDR2 is YFSETQ.

The chain has TRBV5-1 and TRBJ2-1; TRBD2 agrees at 9 bases. The germline V gene has CDR1 SGHRS and CDR2 YFSETQ. The V and J ends lost 6 bases and 7 bases, in that order; junction bases with no gene match: 5. The CDR3 is 13 residues long. CDR3 protein: CASKGTSPNEQFF. The CDR3 coding sequence is TGCGCCAGCAAGGGGACTAGCCCTAATGAGCAGTTCTTC.

J is TRBJ1-2 and V is TRBV6-5; tentatively, D is TRBD1 (6 bases). CDR1 is MNHEY, CDR2 SVGAGI, per germline. The V and J ends lost 2 bases and 4 bases respectively, with 8 bases between them. The CDR3 is 13 amino acids. Here the CDR3 DNA reads TGTGCCAGCAGTTACGACAGGAGCTATGGCTACACCTTC. It specifies CASSYDRSYGYTF.

V and J are TRBV19 and TRBJ2-3; no clear D. The CDR3 is 14 residues long. V gave up 7 bases and J gave up 0 bases, with 11 bases separating them. CDR1 is LNHDA, CDR2 SQIVND, per germline (reference sequence). The CDR3 bases are TGTGCCAGTAAGCTGTCATCGAGCACAGATACGCAGTATTTT. Its protein is CASKLSSSTDTQYF.

The chain combines TRBV19 with TRBJ2-5; the D gene is possibly TRBD1 (5 bases). V was cut by 4 bases and J by 4 bases, with 10 bases left in between. CDR1 LNHDA and CDR2 SQIVND come from the germline V gene (reference sequence). The CDR3 totals 13 residues. CDR3 sequence: CASSRGGAETQYF. The CDR3 bases are TGTGCCAGTAGTAGGGGTGGGGCAGAGACCCAGTACTTC.

There are a few counts of this clone. The chain recombines TRBV5-4 with TRBJ2-7; unclear D gene. Trimming removed 0 bases from V and 3 bases from J, with 7 bases in between. CDR3 size: 13 residues. Germline CDR1 is SGHNT and CDR2 is YYREEE (reference sequence). The CDR3 sequence: CASSLDQDYEQYF. The CDR3 bases are TGTGCCAGCAGCTTGGATCAGGACTACGAGCAGTACTTC.

This clone showed up just a few times. The V call is TRBV30, the J call TRBJ1-2; 10 bases are a match to TRBD1. Germline CDR1 reads GTSNPN; CDR2 reads SVGIG (reference sequence). Unmatched junction bases numbered 7, after V lost 5 bases and J lost 4 bases. The CDR3 covers 14 residues. The CDR3 sequence is CAWARDRGFYGYTF. The CDR3 nucleotides read TGTGCCTGGGCCCGGGACAGGGGATTCTATGGCTACACCTTC. Full variable domain (rest looked up from reference TRBV30 and TRBJ1-2): SQTIHQWPATLVQPVGSPLSLECTVEGTSNPNLYWYRQAAGRGLQLLFYSVGIGQISSEVPQNLSASRPQDRQFILSSKKLLLSDSGFYLCAWARDRGFYGYTFGSGTRLTVV.

The V and J genes are TRBV18 and TRBJ2-7; the D gene is possibly TRBD1 (5 bases). Trimming cost V 0 bases and J 2 bases, with 8 bases left between them. CDR3 size: 14 residues. Germline assignment: CDR1 KGHSH and CDR2 LQKENI. The CDR3 spells CASSPPKGPYEQYF. The CDR3 DNA reads TGTGCCAGCTCACCACCGAAGGGGCCCTACGAGCAGTACTTC.

The gene calls are TRBV5-1 and TRBJ2-7; 8 positions agree with TRBD1. Trimming took 0 bases from V and 5 from J; bases not matched to a gene: 16. The germline V gene has CDR1 SGHRS and CDR2 YFSETQ. This CDR3 contains 18 residues. The CDR3 sequence: CASSLVGRGRFGANEQYF. CDR3 nucleotides: TGCGCCAGCAGCTTGGTGGGCAGGGGGCGATTTGGGGCCAACGAGCAGTACTTC.

The chain carries TRBV10-3 and TRBJ1-1; D remains ambiguous. Germline V gene data show CDR1 as ENHRY and CDR2 as SYGVKD. Between the trimmed V and J ends, which lost 0 bases and 5 bases, there was a span of 10 bases. This CDR3 is built from 14 residues. CDR3 residues: CAISESEGGTEAFF. As DNA, the CDR3 is TGTGCCATCAGTGAGTCAGAGGGAGGAACTGAAGCTTTCTTT.

The gene calls are TRBV18 and TRBJ2-7; 9 nucleotides align to TRBD1. The germline gives CDR1 KGHSH, CDR2 LQKENI. The CDR3 covers 15 residues. V was pared by 3 bases and J by 1 base, with 4 bases of the junction left unmatched. This chain's CDR3 is CASSPTGGFSYEQYF. CDR3 in DNA: TGTGCCAGCTCACCGACAGGGGGGTTTTCCTACGAGCAGTACTTC.